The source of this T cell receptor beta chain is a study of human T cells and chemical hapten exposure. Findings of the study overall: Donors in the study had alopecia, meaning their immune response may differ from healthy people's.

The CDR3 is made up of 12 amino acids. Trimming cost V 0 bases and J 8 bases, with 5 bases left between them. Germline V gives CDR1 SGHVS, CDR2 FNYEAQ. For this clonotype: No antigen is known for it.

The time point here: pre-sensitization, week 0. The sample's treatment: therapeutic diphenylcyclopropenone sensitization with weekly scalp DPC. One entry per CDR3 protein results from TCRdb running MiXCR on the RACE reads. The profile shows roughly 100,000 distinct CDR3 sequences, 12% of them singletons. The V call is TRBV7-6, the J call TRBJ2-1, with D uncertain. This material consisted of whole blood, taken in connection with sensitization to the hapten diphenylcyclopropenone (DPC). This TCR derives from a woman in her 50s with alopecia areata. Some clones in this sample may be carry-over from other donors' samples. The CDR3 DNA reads TGTGCCAGCAGCTTAGCACGCCATGAGCAGTTCTTC. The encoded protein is CASSLARHEQFF.